This record covers a single TCR beta chain. The data originate from a study of T cell clonotyping in hematopoietic cell transplantation. The CDR3 runs to 15 residues. The V gene's germline CDR1 is MNHNS and CDR2 SASEGT. V lost 7 bases and J 1 base, leaving 16 bases between the germline ends. Libraries were prepared by immunoSEQ multiplex PCR; TCRdb keeps only in-frame clonotypes and omits some of them. This table has approximately 4,500 clones, over 75% appearing once. This material consisted of peripheral blood mononuclear cells, taken 180 days after allogeneic stem cell transplant. The source is a male patient between 55 and 70 years old who had an allogeneic stem cell transplant from an unrelated donor, so T cells may come from the graft donor. Some clones in this sample may be carry-over from other donors' samples. The J gene is TRBJ1-1, the V gene TRBV6-1; perhaps TRBD1 as D (6 bases). The DNA of the CDR3 is TGTGCCAGCACCCCAAGGGGGTTCTCGAACACTGAAGCTTTCTTT. It encodes CASTPRGFSNTEAFF.